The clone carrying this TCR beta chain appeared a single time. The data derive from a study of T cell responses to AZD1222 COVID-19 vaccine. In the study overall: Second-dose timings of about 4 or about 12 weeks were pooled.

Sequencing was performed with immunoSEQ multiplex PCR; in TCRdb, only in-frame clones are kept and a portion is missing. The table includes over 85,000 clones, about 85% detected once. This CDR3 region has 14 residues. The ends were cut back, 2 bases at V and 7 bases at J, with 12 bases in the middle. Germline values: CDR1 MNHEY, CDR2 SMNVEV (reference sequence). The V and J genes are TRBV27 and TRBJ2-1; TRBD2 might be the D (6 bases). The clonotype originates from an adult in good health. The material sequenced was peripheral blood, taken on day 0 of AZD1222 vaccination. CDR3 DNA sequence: TGTGCCAGCAGTTTACGGGGGAGGATAAATGAGCAGTTCTTC. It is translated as CASSLRGRINEQFF.